What follows is one T cell receptor beta chain and its context. The antigen is undetermined. From RNA, the CDR3 regions of TCR beta chains were amplified and sequenced. HTBI primers were employed in first-round RT-PCR, then a second-round multiplex PCR followed. TCRdb analysed the multiplex PCR reads with MiXCR anew, one entry per CDR3 protein. The sample contains 580,000 or so distinct CDR3 sequences, under 40% of which appear only once. In germline, CDR1 is SGHVS, CDR2 FQNEAQ. The CDR3 is 15 amino acids. V was shortened by 8 bases and J by 5 bases, with 21 bases between the two germline ends. The data derive from a study of Graves' ophthalmopathy and Graves' hyperthyroidism. Study-level points and caveats: Ophthalmopathy progression predictions by the model showed 72.22% specificity and approximately 67% sensitivity.

The TCR comes from an adult man with Graves' hyperthyroidism. The V gene is TRBV7-8, the J gene TRBJ1-2, with unresolved D. Material: peripheral blood or thyroid tissue (not recorded which). CDR3 DNA: TGTGCCAGCGCGGGGAGCGGGAGTGGGATTTATGGCTACACCTTC. It translates to CASAGSGSGIYGYTF.